The 30 T cell receptor beta chains in this list originate from one sample, sequenced in a study of shared clonotypes between healthy human individuals. The repertoire was sequenced with immunoSEQ multiplex PCR; TCRdb's copy has only in-frame clones and lacks some. The top ten hold around 1.4% of the sample, which has about 1 million clones, more than 65% seen once. The specimen sequenced was memory CD4+ T cells sorted from blood. As to subset: CD45RA-negative fraction. The receptors here all came from a man aged 18 to 29 in good health.

The chain links TRBV30 to TRBJ1-4, with D maybe TRBD1 (6 bases). The CDR3 loop spans 11 amino acids. Looked up from germline, CDR1 is GTSNPN and CDR2 is SVGIG (reference sequence). Trimming cost V 1 base and J 13 bases, with 10 bases left between them. CDR3 amino acids: CAWSEQGRLFF. The CDR3 DNA reads as TGTGCCTGGAGTGAACAGGGTCGACTGTTTTTT.

This clone was observed once. A much more abundant neighbour one base away suggests this may be a read error. The chain links TRBV7-2 to TRBJ1-1, with D tentatively TRBD1 (6 bases). Germline CDR1 is SGHTA and CDR2 is FQGNSA. Trimming shortened V by 2 bases and J by 5 bases, and 12 bases separated the two germline ends. This CDR3 region has 14 residues. CDR3 amino acids: CASSLQGSGTEAFF. The CDR3 bases are TGTGCCAGCAGCTTACAGGGGTCGGGAACTGAAGCTTTCTTT. Complete variable domain (other parts from reference TRBV7-2 and TRBJ1-1): GAGVSQSPSNKVTEKGKDVELRCDPISGHTALYWYRQSLGQGLEFLIYFQGNSAPDKSGLPSDRFSAERTGGSVSTLTIQRTQQEDSAVYLCASSLQGSGTEAFFGQGTRLTVV.

The chain combines TRBV5-1 with TRBJ1-4, with a possible D match to TRBD1 (5 bases). This CDR3 comprises 20 residues. CDR1 is SGHRS and CDR2 is YFSETQ in the germline V gene. Trimming shortened V by 2 bases and J by 0 bases, and 23 bases separated the two germline ends. The CDR3 protein is CASSFFPLGTKPSTNEKLFF. Here the CDR3 DNA reads TGCGCCAGCAGCTTCTTCCCCCTTGGGACGAAGCCCTCAACTAATGAAAAACTGTTTTTT. The complete variable domain, with remaining parts taken from reference TRBV5-1 and TRBJ1-4, reads KAGVTQTPRYLIKTRGQQVTLSCSPISGHRSVSWYQQTPGQGLQFLFEYFSETQRNKGNFPGRFSGRQFSNSRSEMNVSTLELGDSALYLCASSFFPLGTKPSTNEKLFFGSGTQLSVL.

The chain couples TRBV30 to TRBJ1-2; 9 nucleotides match TRBD1. The CDR3 has 13 amino acids. Trimming at V came to 3 bases and at J to 8 bases, leaving 7 bases not matched to a gene. Germline V gene lookup returns CDR1 GTSNPN and CDR2 SVGIG (reference sequence). The CDR3: CAWRGQGRSGYTF. The DNA for the CDR3 is TGTGCCTGGAGGGGACAGGGACGGTCAGGCTACACCTTC. The full variable domain, rest sourced from reference TRBV30 and TRBJ1-2, is SQTIHQWPATLVQPVGSPLSLECTVEGTSNPNLYWYRQAAGRGLQLLFYSVGIGQISSEVPQNLSASRPQDRQFILSSKKLLLSDSGFYLCAWRGQGRSGYTFGSGTRLTVV.

This chain connects TRBV4-3 to TRBJ2-1; the match to TRBD2 covers 10 bases. After removal of 1 base from V and 0 bases from J, the junction contained 0 bases not matched to a gene. Germline lookup yields CDR1 LGHNA and CDR2 YSLEER. The CDR3 has 16 residues. CDR3 bases: TGCGCCAGCAGCCAAGCTAGCGGGGGCTCCTACAATGAGCAGTTCTTC. Its translation: CASSQASGGSYNEQFF.

The chain employs TRBV18 and TRBJ2-6; 13 bases align to TRBD2. The CDR3 loop spans 17 amino acids. After removal of 6 bases from V and 4 bases from J, the junction contained 6 bases not matched to a gene. The germline V gene has CDR1 KGHSH and CDR2 LQKENI. CDR3 DNA sequence: TGTGCCAGCTCTCTGGGACTAGCGGGATCCGGGGCCAACGTCCTGACTTTC. It translates to CASSLGLAGSGANVLTF. Filled out from reference TRBV18 and TRBJ2-6, the complete variable domain reads NAGVMQNPRHLVRRRGQEARLRCSPMKGHSHVYWYRQLPEEGLKFMVYLQKENIIDESGMPKERFSAEFPKEGPSILRIQQVVRGDSAAYFCASSLGLAGSGANVLTFGAGSRLTVL.

The V call is TRBV18, the J call TRBJ2-2; the D call may be TRBD1 or TRBD2 (5 bases each). CDR3 size: 15 residues. The V gene lost 3 bases and the J gene lost 6 bases, with 14 bases spanning the gap. CDR1 and CDR2 from the germline V gene are KGHSH and LQKENI. The CDR3: CASSPSGTGAGELFF. DNA for the CDR3: TGTGCCAGCTCACCCTCCGGGACCGGGGCCGGGGAGCTGTTTTTT.

The gene calls are TRBV7-3 and TRBJ1-4, with a weak D call TRBD1 (5 bases). Germline assignment: CDR1 SGHTA and CDR2 FQGTGA. This CDR3 has 15 amino acids. V lost 4 bases and J lost 7, with 16 bases in between. As DNA, the CDR3 is TGTGCCAGCAGCTCAGTCGGGGGAATAGGTGAAAAACTGTTTTTT. Encoded protein: CASSSVGGIGEKLFF.

The chain links TRBV19 to TRBJ1-5; no clear D. The germline V gene has CDR1 LNHDA and CDR2 SQIVND (reference sequence). This CDR3 contains 15 residues. Between the trimmed V and J ends, which lost 1 base and 7 bases, there was a span of 14 bases. The CDR3 nucleotides read TGTGCCAGTAGTATAGTGGCGGTGAATCACCAGCCCCAGCATTTT. Amino acid sequence: CASSIVAVNHQPQHF.

This chain uses TRBV6-6 with TRBJ1-1; 9 positions agree with TRBD1. The CDR3 consists of 14 residues. Germline V gene data show CDR1 as MNHNY and CDR2 as SVGAGI (reference sequence). The V segment lost 0 bases and the J segment 5 bases; nucleotides outside the gene matches: 1. CDR3 region: CASSYSGTGTEAFF. The CDR3 region has the DNA TGTGCCAGCAGTTACTCCGGGACAGGGACTGAAGCTTTCTTT.

The V gene is TRBV29-1, the J gene TRBJ1-1, with D maybe TRBD1 (6 bases). With 3 bases removed from V and 2 bases from J, the gap between germline ends came to 13 bases. Germline V gene data show CDR1 as SQVTM and CDR2 as ANQGSEA. The CDR3 covers 14 residues. The CDR3 is CSVEKKGGNTEAFF. CDR3 nucleotides: TGCAGCGTTGAGAAAAAAGGGGGTAACACTGAAGCTTTCTTT.

The CDR3 DNA is TGCGCCAGCAAAGACAGGGTCCTAAACACTGAAGCTTTCTTT. This gives the protein CASKDRVLNTEAFF. The chain combines TRBV4-1 with TRBJ1-1; 7 bases agree with TRBD1. CDR1 MGHRA and CDR2 YSYEKL come from the germline V gene. V lost 7 bases to trimming and J lost 2 bases; unmatched junction nucleotides: 7. The CDR3 runs 14 residues.

This chain links TRBV4-3 with TRBJ1-6, with TRBD1 matching over 12 bases. The CDR3 is 15 residues long. Germline V lookup: CDR1 LGHNA, CDR2 YSLEER. The V and J ends lost 2 bases and 9 bases, in that order; junction bases with no gene match: 2. The CDR3 loop reads CASSQSGQGASPLHF. DNA for the CDR3: TGCGCCAGCAGCCAATCGGGACAGGGGGCTTCACCCCTCCACTTT.

In its sample, this clone was seen once. The chain links TRBV7-9 to TRBJ1-2; possibly TRBD1 for D (6 bases). V was clipped by 0 bases and J by 5 bases, with 16 bases between them. From germline, CDR1 is SEHNR and CDR2 FQNEAQ (reference sequence). This CDR3 is built from 16 residues. CDR3 protein: CASSLAAGANQYGYTF. Written as DNA, the CDR3 is TGTGCCAGCAGCTTAGCTGCAGGGGCAAACCAATATGGCTACACCTTC.

This sequence joins TRBV5-8 and TRBJ2-1; either TRBD1 or TRBD2 may fit D (5 bases each). The germline V and J ends were trimmed by 2 bases and 3 bases, with 15 bases remaining between them. Per germline, CDR1 SGHTS and CDR2 YDEGEE. The CDR3 consists of 16 residues. CDR3 sequence reads: CASSFAGTGNYNEQFF. In DNA form, the CDR3 reads TGTGCCAGCAGCTTTGCCGGGACCGGGAACTACAATGAGCAGTTCTTC.

This chain uses TRBV30 with TRBJ1-5; D is ambiguous. V lost 2 bases and J 2 bases, leaving 10 bases between the germline ends. Per the germline V gene, CDR1 is GTSNPN and CDR2 is SVGIG (reference sequence). The CDR3 loop spans 14 amino acids. This chain's CDR3 is CAWSSHGGNQPQHF. DNA for the CDR3: TGTGCCTGGAGTAGCCACGGGGGCAATCAGCCCCAGCATTTT.

This sequence joins TRBV5-4 and TRBJ2-5, with TRBD2 as a possible D gene (6 bases). Per the germline V gene, CDR1 is SGHNT and CDR2 is YYREEE (reference sequence). This CDR3 spans 14 amino acids. Trimming shortened V by 5 bases and J by 5 bases, and 16 bases separated the two germline ends. The CDR3 coding sequence is TGTGCCAGCAGGGCCGGGACTCCAGGGGAGACCCAGTACTTC. Translation: CASRAGTPGETQYF.

Concerning this clone: This sample includes further DNA sequences coding for the same CDR3. The gene calls are TRBV18 and TRBJ2-2; TRBD1 aligns across 9 bases. There are 16 residues in the CDR3. J lost 2 bases, V lost 3 bases, and 4 bases had no gene match. Looked up from germline, CDR1 is KGHSH and CDR2 is LQKENI. The CDR3 DNA reads as TGTGCCAGCTCACCGCCGGGACAGGGAAACACCGGGGAGCTGTTTTTT. It specifies CASSPPGQGNTGELFF.

This sequence joins TRBV5-1 and TRBJ2-5; D not certain. The CDR3 is 14 residues long. From germline, CDR1 is SGHRS and CDR2 YFSETQ. Trimming stripped 4 bases from V and 0 bases from J, with 10 bases between. The CDR3 bases are TGCGCCAGCAGCCGAAATATGGACCAAGAGACCCAGTACTTC. Translating it yields CASSRNMDQETQYF.

A few counts support this clone. The chain carries TRBV5-1 and TRBJ2-4; 9 bases match TRBD2. The germline gives CDR1 SGHRS, CDR2 YFSETQ. The CDR3 runs 17 residues. V gave up 0 bases and J gave up 9 bases; unmatched junction bases: 13. The DNA for the CDR3 is TGCGCCAGCAGCTTGGGGTCTAGCGGGGACTCGGGGGTCATTCAGTACTTC. It is translated as CASSLGSSGDSGVIQYF. The entire variable domain, with the rest obtained from reference TRBV5-1 and TRBJ2-4, is as follows: KAGVTQTPRYLIKTRGQQVTLSCSPISGHRSVSWYQQTPGQGLQFLFEYFSETQRNKGNFPGRFSGRQFSNSRSEMNVSTLELGDSALYLCASSLGSSGDSGVIQYFGAGTRLSVL.

This sequence joins TRBV10-3 and TRBJ2-3, with D perhaps matching TRBD1 (5 bases). This CDR3 is built from 16 residues. Germline CDR1 reads ENHRY; CDR2 reads SYGVKD. V lost 0 bases and J lost 0, with 10 bases in between. The CDR3 is CAISESRTQSTDTQYF. In DNA, the CDR3 is TGTGCCATCAGTGAGTCGAGGACACAGAGCACAGATACGCAGTATTTT.

This rearrangement joins TRBV7-9 to TRBJ1-5; D not certain. The germline V and J ends were trimmed by 3 bases and 0 bases, with 6 bases remaining between them. CDR3 length equals 14 residues. Germline CDR1 and CDR2: SEHNR and FQNEAQ (reference sequence). DNA of the CDR3: TGTGCCAGCAGCTTTGAAAATAGCAATCAGCCCCAGCATTTT. Its protein product is CASSFENSNQPQHF.

This clone was observed a handful of times. This sequence joins TRBV28 and TRBJ1-3, with a possible D match to TRBD1 (5 bases). CDR3 size: 12 residues. Germline V gene data show CDR1 as MDHEN and CDR2 as SYDVKM. V was cut by 8 bases and J by 10 bases, with 15 bases left in between. This CDR3 is CASGFGARTIYF. In nucleotides, the CDR3 is TGTGCCAGCGGGTTCGGGGCTAGGACCATATATTTT.

The J gene is TRBJ1-2, the V gene TRBV5-5, with D unclear. CDR3 size: 13 residues. V lost 4 bases to trimming and J lost 0 bases, with 7 bases between them. Germline V gene data show CDR1 as SGHKS and CDR2 as YYEKEE (reference sequence). CDR3: CASSRGTNYGYTF. The CDR3 DNA reads as TGTGCCAGCAGCCGAGGGACTAACTATGGCTACACCTTC.

The chain links TRBV5-1 to TRBJ2-2; unclear D gene. The CDR3 runs to 16 residues. Germline CDR1 SGHRS, CDR2 YFSETQ. V was cut by 4 bases and J by 1 base, with 14 bases left in between. CDR3 DNA sequence: TGCGCCAGCAGCGCGGACCCCCTTCGGAACACCGGGGAGCTGTTTTTT. It translates to CASSADPLRNTGELFF.

The chain joins TRBV27 to TRBJ1-6, with 9 nucleotides matching TRBD1. Germline V gene lookup returns CDR1 MNHEY and CDR2 SMNVEV (reference sequence). The CDR3 has 16 residues. V dropped 6 bases and J dropped 7; count of bases not matched to a gene: 10. CDR3 in DNA: TGTGCCAGCAGAACAGGGGGCGCGAATGGGAATTCACCCCTCCACTTT. Translated: CASRTGGANGNSPLHF.

The chain employs TRBV6-1 and TRBJ2-7, with D maybe TRBD1 (6 bases). This CDR3 comprises 14 residues. The germline gives CDR1 MNHNS, CDR2 SASEGT. V was clipped by 7 bases and J by 0 bases, with 13 bases between them. CDR3 sequence (DNA): TGTGCCAGCAACTTAGACAGGAGCTCCTACGAGCAGTACTTC. It is translated as CASNLDRSSYEQYF.

The chain uses TRBV6-5 and TRBJ2-1, with D tentatively TRBD1 (5 bases). The CDR3 is 13 amino acids. The V end lost 2 bases, the J end lost 10 bases, and 12 bases lay between the germline ends. CDR1 and CDR2 (germline): MNHEY, SVGAGI. The DNA for the CDR3 is TGTGCCAGCAGTTACGGATTAAGACAGGAGCAGTTCTTC. This sequence encodes CASSYGLRQEQFF.

The CDR3 sequence is CAWSYSGIGSGNTIYF. Here the CDR3 DNA reads TGTGCCTGGAGTTACTCCGGGATCGGCTCTGGAAACACCATATATTTT. The genes are TRBV30 and TRBJ1-3; D not certain. CDR1 is GTSNPN and CDR2 is SVGIG in the germline V gene (reference sequence). V lost 2 bases, J lost 0 bases, and 14 bases lay in between. There are 16 residues in the CDR3. The full variable domain, rest sourced from reference TRBV30 and TRBJ1-3, is SQTIHQWPATLVQPVGSPLSLECTVEGTSNPNLYWYRQAAGRGLQLLFYSVGIGQISSEVPQNLSASRPQDRQFILSSKKLLLSDSGFYLCAWSYSGIGSGNTIYFGEGSWLTVV.

This CDR3 reads CASSLGLPMNTEAFF. The CDR3, as DNA: TGTGCCAGCAGTTTAGGGTTACCAATGAACACTGAAGCTTTCTTT. The chain is built from TRBV28 and TRBJ1-1; D gene unclear. This CDR3 spans 15 amino acids. In germline, CDR1 is MDHEN, CDR2 SYDVKM. Deletions cut 2 bases from V and 0 bases from J, with 10 bases between.